Included here is one T cell receptor beta chain sequence, with context. Its antigen is unidentified. This CDR3 is built from 16 residues. Germline V gene data show CDR1 as SGHNT and CDR2 as YYREEE (reference sequence). V shed 4 bases, J shed 0 bases, and the junction held 8 bases outside the gene matches. The entry originates in a study of shared clonotypes between healthy human individuals. Study-level results: Only blood underwent sampling, and tissue repertoires likely differ.

The data were produced by immunoSEQ multiplex PCR, yet TCRdb's version contains in-frame clones alone and is incomplete. The sample lists some 2.1 million clones, over 85% occurring once. Terminally differentiated effector memory CD45RA+ cells were left out of the naive CD8 fraction, which was CD45RO-negative and positively selected for CCR7. The clonotype comes from a man younger than 35 in good health. Some clones in this sample may be carry-over from other donors' samples. Sequencing was carried out using naive CD8+ T cells from PBMCs. The chain uses TRBV5-4 and TRBJ2-3; 7 bases fit TRBD2. Here the CDR3 reads CASSLQAGLSTDTQYF. Written as DNA, the CDR3 is TGTGCCAGCAGCCTTCAAGCGGGGCTTAGCACAGATACGCAGTATTTT.